The T cell receptor (beta chain) under discussion was sequenced for a study of T cell responses to AZD1222 COVID-19 vaccine. Findings and limits, study-wide: Vaccine-related CD4 TCRs covered spike, predominating at 160-218 and 743-854. Donors were mostly white British, more females; clonal diversity possibly underestimated.

Details on this clone: As yet, its antigen is unknown.

The CDR3 consists of 13 residues. CDR1 and CDR2 from the germline V gene are LNHNV and YYDKDF (reference sequence). Trimming removed 3 bases from V and 11 bases from J; junction bases left unmatched: 6. Assay used: immunoSEQ multiplex PCR; TCRdb lists only in-frame clones, some missing. The top ten hold 1% of the sample, which has about 180,000 clones, around 93% seen once. V is TRBV15 and J is TRBJ2-2; 7 bases are a match to TRBD1. The sequencing used peripheral blood, collected 28 days after the second dose of the MenACWY control vaccine. The origin of this receptor is an adult who received the MenACWY meningococcal vaccine as a control. The CDR3: CATSSRQGNELFF. CDR3 DNA: TGTGCCACCAGCAGCCGACAGGGAAACGAGCTGTTTTTT.